The 13 T cell receptor beta chains below all came from one sample that was sequenced in a study of shared clonotypes between healthy human individuals. Measured with immunoSEQ multiplex PCR; TCRdb has only the in-frame clones, and not every one. Of approximately 120,000 clones detected, approximately 70% appear once; the ten largest clones hold roughly a quarter. Sequenced material: memory CD8+ T cells sorted from blood. Indicated subset: CD45RO+ cells pooled with CCR7-negative TemRA cells. The receptors originated from a woman between 25 and 40 years old in good health.

On this clone itself: This probably arose from a read error, given a far larger clone one base away. V gene TRBV6-1 combines with J gene TRBJ1-1; D is undetermined. Germline loops: CDR1 MNHNS, CDR2 SASEGT. V shed 3 bases and J shed 1 base, with 6 bases lying between them. This CDR3 region has 13 residues. In DNA form, the CDR3 reads TGTGCCAGCAGTGACGGGGAGAACACTGAAGCTTTCTTT. This sequence encodes CASSDGENTEAFF.

This clone was seen once. The CDR3 nucleotides are TGTGCCAGCAGTTTCCTGACCTCCGGGACAGGGCATGGAGATACGCAGTATTTT. Translating gives CASSFLTSGTGHGDTQYF. The chain has TRBV28 and TRBJ2-3; TRBD1 matches at 9 bases. Trimming at V came to 3 bases and at J to 5 bases, leaving 15 bases not matched to a gene. The CDR3 totals 18 residues. Looked up from germline, CDR1 is MDHEN and CDR2 is SYDVKM.

CDR3 DNA: TGTGCCAGCAGTTTACAAGGGGGCTACTATGGCTACACCTTC. The encoded protein is CASSLQGGYYGYTF. The chain employs TRBV27 and TRBJ1-2; 7 positions agree with TRBD1. The germline V gene has CDR1 MNHEY and CDR2 SMNVEV (reference sequence). V shed 2 bases, J shed 3 bases, and the junction held 3 bases outside the gene matches. This CDR3 has 14 residues.

This chain joins TRBV4-1 and TRBJ1-3, with TRBD1 identical over 10 bases. The ends lost 6 bases at V and 1 base at J; junction bases unmatched: 12. The germline V gene has CDR1 MGHRA and CDR2 YSYEKL. The CDR3 has 18 residues. CDR3 in amino acids: CASRGTGVRRGSGNTIYF. In nucleotides, the CDR3 is TGCGCCAGCAGAGGGACAGGGGTGCGTAGAGGGTCTGGAAACACCATATATTTT.

The gene calls are TRBV5-5 and TRBJ1-2; possible D gene TRBD1, 6 bases. Trimming left V 6 bases short and J 7 bases short, with 13 bases between. Looked up from germline, CDR1 is SGHKS and CDR2 is YYEKEE (reference sequence). The CDR3 consists of 12 residues. The CDR3 reads CASTGEGVGYTF. The CDR3 DNA reads TGTGCCAGCACCGGGGAGGGGGTTGGCTACACCTTC. The full variable domain, its missing parts supplied by reference TRBV5-5 and TRBJ1-2, is DAGVTQSPTHLIKTRGQQVTLRCSPISGHKSVSWYQQVLGQGPQFIFQYYEKEERGRGNFPDRFSARQFPNYSSELNVNALLLGDSALYLCASTGEGVGYTFGSGTRLTVV.

V gene TRBV25-1 combines with J gene TRBJ2-5; 11 nucleotides match TRBD2. The junction had 11 bases not matched to a gene; V was cut back by 10 bases and J by 4 bases. This CDR3 has 15 residues. CDR1 MGHDK and CDR2 SYGVNS come from the germline V gene. As DNA, the CDR3 is TGTGCCATCGGGACAGCGACTAGCGGGACAGAGACCCAGTACTTC. This encodes CAIGTATSGTETQYF.

CDR3 region: CASSPGQSVLGYTF. CDR3 coding DNA: TGCGCCAGCAGCCCGGGACAGTCGGTACTTGGCTACACCTTC. The chain employs TRBV4-1 and TRBJ1-2; 7 positions agree with TRBD1. V was pared by 4 bases and J by 7 bases, with 9 bases of the junction left unmatched. Germline V lookup: CDR1 MGHRA, CDR2 YSYEKL. This CDR3 has 14 amino acids.

The chain is built from TRBV6-4 and TRBJ2-7; D possibly corresponds to TRBD2 (5 bases). The length of the CDR3 is 15 residues. Germline V CDR1 and CDR2: MRHNA, SNTAGT. V lost 3 bases and J 1 base, leaving 13 bases between the germline ends. CDR3: CASSEEDSASYEQYF. CDR3 DNA sequence: TGTGCCAGCAGTGAAGAGGATAGCGCTTCCTACGAGCAGTACTTC.

This clone appeared a single time. V usage is TRBV6-6 and J usage is TRBJ2-1; TRBD2 agrees at 10 bases. V lost 4 bases, J lost 10 bases, and 10 bases stayed unmatched. The CDR3 spans 15 residues. Germline CDR1 is MNHNY and CDR2 is SVGAGI (reference sequence). CDR3 residues: CASSSLAGEGEEQFF. The CDR3 nucleotides read TGTGCCAGCAGTTCCCTAGCGGGGGAGGGTGAGGAGCAGTTCTTC.

This clone was counted only a few times. This chain links TRBV6-4 with TRBJ2-1, with a possible D match to TRBD2 (6 bases). This CDR3 is 13 amino acids long. Germline lookup yields CDR1 MRHNA and CDR2 SNTAGT. The V and J ends lost 4 bases and 7 bases respectively, with 11 bases between them. CDR3: CASSGSTSNEQFF. In nucleotides, the CDR3 is TGTGCCAGCAGTGGCTCGACTAGTAATGAGCAGTTCTTC.

On this clone: The identical CDR3 is also encoded by other nucleotide sequences in the sample. The chain combines TRBV7-9 with TRBJ2-2; D ambiguous. The length of the CDR3 is 15 residues. Germline loops: CDR1 SEHNR, CDR2 FQNEAQ (reference sequence). V lost 3 bases to trimming and J lost 0 bases, with 8 bases between them. In DNA, the CDR3 is TGTGCCAGCAGCTTGTGGCTCGCGAACACCGGGGAGCTGTTTTTT. It translates to CASSLWLANTGELFF.

The chain joins TRBV2 to TRBJ2-6; D may be TRBD2 (5 bases). Trimming left V 10 bases short and J 4 bases short, with 11 bases between. CDR3 length: 13 residues. In germline, CDR1 is SNHLY, CDR2 FYNNEI. CDR3: CAKRVSGANVLTF. CDR3 sequence (DNA): TGTGCCAAGAGGGTCTCCGGGGCCAACGTCCTGACTTTC. The full variable domain, in which reference TRBV2 and TRBJ2-6 provide the parts outside the CDR3, is EPEVTQTPSHQVTQMGQEVILRCVPISNHLYFYWYRQILGQKVEFLVSFYNNEISEKSEIFDDQFSVERPDGSNFTLKIRSTKLEDSAMYFCAKRVSGANVLTFGAGSRLTVL.

The V and J genes are TRBV11-3 and TRBJ2-3; 8 bases are shared with TRBD1. Germline V gives CDR1 SGHNT, CDR2 YENEEA. Trimming removed 6 bases from V and 3 bases from J; junction bases left unmatched: 5. The CDR3 loop spans 14 amino acids. CDR3 coding DNA: TGTGCCAGCAGGGACAGGGTCCCTACAGATACGCAGTATTTT. Translating gives CASRDRVPTDTQYF.